The TCR beta chain under discussion was sequenced for a study of T cells in Graves' hyperthyroidism and ophthalmopathy. The investigators amplified TCR beta CDR3 regions from RNA transcripts. During a first-round RT-PCR of the TCR CDR3, the HTBI primer set was used. From the multiplex PCR reads, TCRdb called clonotypes with MiXCR, one entry per CDR3 protein. Found here are around 690,000 distinct CDR3 sequences, less than 25% of them singletons; the top ten hold more than 30%. This CDR3 contains 15 residues. J gave up 7 bases and V 5 bases, and 8 bases lay outside the gene matches. CDR1 is PRHDT, CDR2 FYEKMQ, per germline (reference sequence).

The specimen was blood. The J gene is TRBJ2-1, the V gene TRBV13; 10 positions agree with TRBD1. This receptor was identified in a man aged 25-40 years with Graves' ophthalmopathy. CDR3 sequence: CASSNRDRGKNEQFF. CDR3 DNA: TGTGCCAGCAGCAACCGGGACAGGGGAAAGAATGAGCAGTTCTTC.